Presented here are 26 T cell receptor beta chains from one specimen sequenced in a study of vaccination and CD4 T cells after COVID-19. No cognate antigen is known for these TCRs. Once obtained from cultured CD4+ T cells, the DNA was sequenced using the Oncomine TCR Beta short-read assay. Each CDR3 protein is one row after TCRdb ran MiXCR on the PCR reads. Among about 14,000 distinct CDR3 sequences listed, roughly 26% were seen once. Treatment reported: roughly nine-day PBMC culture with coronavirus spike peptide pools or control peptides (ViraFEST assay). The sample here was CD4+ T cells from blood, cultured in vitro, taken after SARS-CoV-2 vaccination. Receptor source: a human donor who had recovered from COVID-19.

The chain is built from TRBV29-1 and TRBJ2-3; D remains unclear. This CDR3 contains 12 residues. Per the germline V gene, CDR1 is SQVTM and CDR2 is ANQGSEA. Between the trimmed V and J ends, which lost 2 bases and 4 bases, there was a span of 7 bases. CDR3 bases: TGCAGCGTTGAACCCCCCGCAGATACGCAGTATTTT. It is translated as CSVEPPADTQYF.

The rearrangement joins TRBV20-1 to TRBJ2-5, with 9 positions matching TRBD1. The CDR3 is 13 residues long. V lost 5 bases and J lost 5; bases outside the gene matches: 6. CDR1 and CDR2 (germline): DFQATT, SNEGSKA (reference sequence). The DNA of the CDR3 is TGCAGTGCTCCACAGGGGGCTGGGGAGACCCAGTACTTC. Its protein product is CSAPQGAGETQYF.

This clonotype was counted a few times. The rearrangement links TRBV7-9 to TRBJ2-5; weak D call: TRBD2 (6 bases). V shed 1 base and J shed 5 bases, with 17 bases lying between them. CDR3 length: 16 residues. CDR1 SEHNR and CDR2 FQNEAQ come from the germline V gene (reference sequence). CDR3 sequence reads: CASSLVARGSIETQYF. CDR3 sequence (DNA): TGTGCCAGCAGCTTAGTTGCGCGGGGATCGATCGAGACCCAGTACTTC.

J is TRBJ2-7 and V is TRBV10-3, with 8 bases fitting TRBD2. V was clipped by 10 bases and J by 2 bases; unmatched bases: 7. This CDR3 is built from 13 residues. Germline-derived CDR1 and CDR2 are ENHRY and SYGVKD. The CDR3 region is CATRLATTYEQYF. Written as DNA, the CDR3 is TGTGCCACTAGACTAGCGACCACCTACGAGCAGTACTTC.

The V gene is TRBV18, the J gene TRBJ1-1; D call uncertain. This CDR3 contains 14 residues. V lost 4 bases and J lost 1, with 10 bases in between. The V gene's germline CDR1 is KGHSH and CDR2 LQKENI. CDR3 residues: CASSLQTSNTEAFF. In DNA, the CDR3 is TGTGCCAGCTCACTTCAGACTTCGAACACTGAAGCTTTCTTT.

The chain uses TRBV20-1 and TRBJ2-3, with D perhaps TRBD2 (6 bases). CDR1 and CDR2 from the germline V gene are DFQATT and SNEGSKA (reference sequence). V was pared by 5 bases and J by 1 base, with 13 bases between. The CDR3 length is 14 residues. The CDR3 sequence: CSAFGRDRTDTQYF. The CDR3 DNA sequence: TGCAGTGCTTTCGGGCGGGACCGCACAGATACGCAGTATTTT.

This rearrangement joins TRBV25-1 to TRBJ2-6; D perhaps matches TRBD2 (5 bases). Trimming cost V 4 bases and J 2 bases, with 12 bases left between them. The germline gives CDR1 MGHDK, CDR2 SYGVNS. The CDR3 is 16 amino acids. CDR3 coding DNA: TGTGCCAGCAGTGCCGGAGGCCGGCCTGGGGCCAACGTCCTGACTTTC. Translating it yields CASSAGGRPGANVLTF.

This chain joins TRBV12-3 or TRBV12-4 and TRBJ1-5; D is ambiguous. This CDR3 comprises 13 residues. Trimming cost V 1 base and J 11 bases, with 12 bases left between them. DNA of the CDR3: TGTGCCAGCAGTTTAGAGTGGCTTACTTCCCAGCATTTT. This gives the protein CASSLEWLTSQHF.

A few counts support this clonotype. The CDR3 loop is CASSLGFGPYEQYF. As DNA, the CDR3 is TGTGCCAGCAGCTTAGGATTCGGTCCCTACGAGCAGTACTTC. The rearrangement joins TRBV7-9 to TRBJ2-7; unclear D gene. The V and J ends lost 1 base and 2 bases respectively, with 9 bases between them. Germline CDR1 SEHNR, CDR2 FQNEAQ (reference sequence). The CDR3 loop spans 14 amino acids.

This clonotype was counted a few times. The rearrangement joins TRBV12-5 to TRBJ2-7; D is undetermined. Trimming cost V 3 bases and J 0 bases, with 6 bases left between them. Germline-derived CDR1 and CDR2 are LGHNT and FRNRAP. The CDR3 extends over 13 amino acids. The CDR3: CASGLSGSYEQYF. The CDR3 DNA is TGTGCTAGTGGTTTATCAGGCTCCTACGAGCAGTACTTC. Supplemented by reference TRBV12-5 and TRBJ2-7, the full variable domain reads DARVTQTPRHKVTEMGQEVTMRCQPILGHNTVFWYRQTMMQGLELLAYFRNRAPLDDSGMPKDRFSAEMPDATLATLKIQPSEPRDSAVYFCASGLSGSYEQYFGPGTRLTVT.

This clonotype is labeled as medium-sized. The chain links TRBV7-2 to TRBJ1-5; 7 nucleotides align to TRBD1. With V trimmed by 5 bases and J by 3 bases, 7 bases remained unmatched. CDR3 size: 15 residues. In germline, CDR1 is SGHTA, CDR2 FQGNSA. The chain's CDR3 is CASSTQTGYNQPQHF. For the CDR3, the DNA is TGTGCCAGCAGCACCCAGACAGGGTACAATCAGCCCCAGCATTTT.

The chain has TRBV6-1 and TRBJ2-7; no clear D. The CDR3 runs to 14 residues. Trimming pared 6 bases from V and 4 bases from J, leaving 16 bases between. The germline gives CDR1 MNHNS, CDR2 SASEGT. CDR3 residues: CASSPGLELYEQYF. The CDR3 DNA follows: TGTGCCAGCAGCCCCGGCCTTGAATTATACGAGCAGTACTTC.

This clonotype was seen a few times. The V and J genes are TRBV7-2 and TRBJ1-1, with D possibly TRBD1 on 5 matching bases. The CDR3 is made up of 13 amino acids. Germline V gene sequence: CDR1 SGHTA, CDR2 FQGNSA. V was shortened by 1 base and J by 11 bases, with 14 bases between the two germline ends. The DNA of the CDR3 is TGTGCCAGCAGCTTAGGGCTAGGGGTCGGGGCTTTCTTT. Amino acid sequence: CASSLGLGVGAFF. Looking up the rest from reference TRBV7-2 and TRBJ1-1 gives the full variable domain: GAGVSQSPSNKVTEKGKDVELRCDPISGHTALYWYRQSLGQGLEFLIYFQGNSAPDKSGLPSDRFSAERTGGSVSTLTIQRTQQEDSAVYLCASSLGLGVGAFFGQGTRLTVV.

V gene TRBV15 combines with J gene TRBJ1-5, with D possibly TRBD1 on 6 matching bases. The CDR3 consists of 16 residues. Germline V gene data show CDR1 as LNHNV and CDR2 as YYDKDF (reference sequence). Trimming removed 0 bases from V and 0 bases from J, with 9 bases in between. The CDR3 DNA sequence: TGTGCCACCAGCAGAGATGGACAGTATAGCAATCAGCCCCAGCATTTT. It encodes CATSRDGQYSNQPQHF.

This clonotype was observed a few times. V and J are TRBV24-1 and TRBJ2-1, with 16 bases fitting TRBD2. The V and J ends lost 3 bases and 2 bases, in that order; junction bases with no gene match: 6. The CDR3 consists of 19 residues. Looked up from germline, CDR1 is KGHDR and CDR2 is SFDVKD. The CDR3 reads CATSDPGTSGRDAYNEQFF. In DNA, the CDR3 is TGTGCCACCAGTGATCCAGGGACTAGCGGGAGGGATGCCTACAATGAGCAGTTCTTC.

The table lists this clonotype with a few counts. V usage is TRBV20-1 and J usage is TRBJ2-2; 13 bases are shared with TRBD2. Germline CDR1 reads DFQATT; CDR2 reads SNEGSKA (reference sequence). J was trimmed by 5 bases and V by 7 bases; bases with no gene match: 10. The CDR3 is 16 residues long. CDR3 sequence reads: CSVSIRLAGGTGELFF. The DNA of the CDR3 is TGCAGTGTTTCGATTCGACTAGCGGGAGGTACCGGGGAGCTGTTTTTT.

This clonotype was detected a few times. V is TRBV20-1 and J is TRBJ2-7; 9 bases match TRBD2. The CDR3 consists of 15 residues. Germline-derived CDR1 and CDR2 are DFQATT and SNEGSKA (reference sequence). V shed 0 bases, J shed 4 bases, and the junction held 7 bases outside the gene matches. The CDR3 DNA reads TGCAGTGCTAGAGATAGGGCGGGAGGGCCATACGAGCAGTACTTC. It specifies CSARDRAGGPYEQYF.

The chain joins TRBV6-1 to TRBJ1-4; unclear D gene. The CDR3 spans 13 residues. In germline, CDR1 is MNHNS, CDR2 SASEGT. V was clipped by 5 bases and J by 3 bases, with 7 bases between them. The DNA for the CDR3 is TGTGCCAGCAGTTTACTGGCTAATGAAAAACTGTTTTTT. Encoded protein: CASSLLANEKLFF.

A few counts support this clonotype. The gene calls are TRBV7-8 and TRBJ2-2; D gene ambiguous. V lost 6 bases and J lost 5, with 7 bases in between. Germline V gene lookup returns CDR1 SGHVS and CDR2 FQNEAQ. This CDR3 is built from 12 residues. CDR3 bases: TGTGCCAGCAGTTACAGTACCGGGGAGCTGTTTTTT. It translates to CASSYSTGELFF.

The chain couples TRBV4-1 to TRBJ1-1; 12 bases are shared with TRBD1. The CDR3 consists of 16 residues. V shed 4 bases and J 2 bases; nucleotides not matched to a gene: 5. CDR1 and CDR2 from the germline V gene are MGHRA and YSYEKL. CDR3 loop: CASSRGQGAINTEAFF. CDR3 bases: TGCGCCAGCAGCCGGGGACAGGGGGCCATAAACACTGAAGCTTTCTTT.

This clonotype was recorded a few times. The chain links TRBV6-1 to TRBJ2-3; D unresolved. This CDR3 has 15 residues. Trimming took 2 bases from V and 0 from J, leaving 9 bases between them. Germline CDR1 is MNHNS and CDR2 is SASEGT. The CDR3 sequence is CASSEIHISTDTQYF. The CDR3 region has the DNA TGTGCCAGCAGTGAAATTCATATCAGCACAGATACGCAGTATTTT.

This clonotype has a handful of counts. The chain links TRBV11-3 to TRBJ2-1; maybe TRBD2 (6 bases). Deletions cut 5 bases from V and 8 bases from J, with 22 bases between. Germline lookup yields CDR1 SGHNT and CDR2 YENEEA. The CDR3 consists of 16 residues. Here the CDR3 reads CASSPDGRGGIDEQFF. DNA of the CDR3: TGTGCCAGCAGCCCCGATGGTCGGGGCGGGATCGATGAGCAGTTCTTC.

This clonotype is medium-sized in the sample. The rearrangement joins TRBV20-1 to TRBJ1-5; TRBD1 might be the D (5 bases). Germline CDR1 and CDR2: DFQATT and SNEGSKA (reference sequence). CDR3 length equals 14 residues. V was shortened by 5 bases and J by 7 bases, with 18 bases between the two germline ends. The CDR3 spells CSAPPDTVGQPQHF. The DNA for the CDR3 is TGCAGTGCTCCCCCGGACACCGTGGGACAGCCCCAGCATTTT.

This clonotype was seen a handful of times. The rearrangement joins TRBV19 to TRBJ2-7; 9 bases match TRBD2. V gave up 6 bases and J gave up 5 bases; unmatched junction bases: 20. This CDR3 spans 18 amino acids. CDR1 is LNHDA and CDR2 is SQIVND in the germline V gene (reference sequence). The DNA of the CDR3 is TGTGCCAGTAGAGGGCGGTTGGCGGGAGGGCCAAGGCGGAACGAGCAGTACTTC. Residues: CASRGRLAGGPRRNEQYF.

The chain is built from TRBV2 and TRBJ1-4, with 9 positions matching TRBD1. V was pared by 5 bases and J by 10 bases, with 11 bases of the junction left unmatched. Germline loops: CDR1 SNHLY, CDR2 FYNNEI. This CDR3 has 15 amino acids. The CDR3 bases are TGTGCCAGCAGTCGGGGACAGGGTTCGGTGGGAAAACTGTTTTTT. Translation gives CASSRGQGSVGKLFF.

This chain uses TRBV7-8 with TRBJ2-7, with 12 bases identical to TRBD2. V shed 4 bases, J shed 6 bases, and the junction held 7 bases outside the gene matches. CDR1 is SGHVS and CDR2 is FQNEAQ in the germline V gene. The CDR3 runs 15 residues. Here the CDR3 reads CASSSRRLAGAEQYF. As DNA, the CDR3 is TGTGCCAGCAGCTCCAGACGACTAGCGGGAGCCGAGCAGTACTTC. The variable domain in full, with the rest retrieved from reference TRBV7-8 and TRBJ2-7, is GAGVSQSPRYKVAKRGQDVALRCDPISGHVSLFWYQQALGQGPEFLTYFQNEAQLDKSGLPSDRFFAERPEGSVSTLKIQRTQQEDSAVYLCASSSRRLAGAEQYFGPGTRLTVT.